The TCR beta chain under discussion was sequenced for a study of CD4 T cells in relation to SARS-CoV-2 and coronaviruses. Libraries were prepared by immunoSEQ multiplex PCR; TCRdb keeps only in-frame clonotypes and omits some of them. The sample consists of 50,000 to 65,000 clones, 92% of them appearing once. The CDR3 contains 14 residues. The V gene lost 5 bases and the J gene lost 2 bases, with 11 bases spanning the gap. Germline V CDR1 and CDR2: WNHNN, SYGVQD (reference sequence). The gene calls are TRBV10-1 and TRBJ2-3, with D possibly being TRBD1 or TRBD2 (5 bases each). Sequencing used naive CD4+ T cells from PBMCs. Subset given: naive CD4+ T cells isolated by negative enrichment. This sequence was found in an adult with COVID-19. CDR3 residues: CASSTRGPTDTQYF. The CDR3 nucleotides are TGCGCCAGCAGTACAAGGGGACCCACAGATACGCAGTATTTT.